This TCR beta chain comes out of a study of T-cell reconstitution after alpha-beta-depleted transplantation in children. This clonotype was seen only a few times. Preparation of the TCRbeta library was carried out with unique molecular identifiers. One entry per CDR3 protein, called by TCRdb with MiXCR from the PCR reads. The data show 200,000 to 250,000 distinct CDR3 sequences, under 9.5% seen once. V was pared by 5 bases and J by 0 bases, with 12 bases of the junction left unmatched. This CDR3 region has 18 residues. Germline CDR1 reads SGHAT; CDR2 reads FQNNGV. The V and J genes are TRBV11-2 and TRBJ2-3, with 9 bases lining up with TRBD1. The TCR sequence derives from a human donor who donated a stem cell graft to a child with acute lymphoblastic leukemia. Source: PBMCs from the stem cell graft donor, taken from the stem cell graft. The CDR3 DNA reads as TGTGCCAGCAGCCGGACCCCGGGACAGGGATCAAGCACAGATACGCAGTATTTT. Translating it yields CASSRTPGQGSSTDTQYF. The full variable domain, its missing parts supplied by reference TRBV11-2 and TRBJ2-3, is EAGVAQSPRYKIIEKRQSVAFWCNPISGHATLYWYQQILGQGPKLLIQFQNNGVVDDSQLPKDRFSAERLKGVDSTLKIQPAKLEDSAVYLCASSRTPGQGSSTDTQYFGPGTRLTVL.